The clone carrying this TCR beta chain appeared a single time. Its antigen remains unknown. The table came from immunoSEQ multiplex PCR; TCRdb's copy has only in-frame clones and leaves some out. The sample records approximately 140,000 clones, under 95% being singletons. This CDR3 has 14 residues. Between the trimmed V and J ends, which lost 3 bases and 6 bases, there was a span of 12 bases. The germline V gene encodes CDR1 SGDLS and CDR2 YYNGEE. The data were obtained in a study of T cell responses to AZD1222 COVID-19 vaccine. Whole-study findings and limits: The sample set comprised mostly white British donors with more females, and clonal diversity was possibly underestimated. Baseline serostatus was positive in only six AZD1222 recipients. Reports indicate that nearly half of spike-specific TCRs are directed at unmutated variant regions. When two AZD1222 doses had been given, Spike-specific TCR breadth and depth rose.

The source is an adult who received the AZD1222 COVID-19 vaccine. Sequences were derived from peripheral blood, sampled 28 days after the second AZD1222 dose. The gene calls are TRBV9 and TRBJ2-2; D not resolved. CDR3 amino acids: CASSGSNRPGELFF. CDR3 sequence (DNA): TGTGCCAGCAGCGGGAGCAACAGACCCGGGGAGCTGTTTTTT.